This entry lists 30 T cell receptor beta chains sequenced from one sample in a study of OX40 agonist ivuxolimab in advanced cancers. Libraries were prepared by immunoSEQ multiplex PCR; TCRdb keeps only in-frame clonotypes and omits some of them. The sample yields about 42,000 clones, just over 85% seen once. Sequencing used CD4+ or CD8+ T cells sorted from blood, obtained in a trial of the OX40 agonist ivuxolimab. The receptors stem from an adult with an advanced solid tumor such as melanoma, head and neck, liver or kidney cancer.

This chain links TRBV14 with TRBJ2-2, with 10 bases matching TRBD2. V lost 4 bases, J lost 6 bases, and 5 bases stayed unmatched. Germline-derived CDR1 and CDR2 are SGHDN and FVKESK. This CDR3 is 15 amino acids long. DNA of the CDR3: TGTGCCAGCAGCCGATCAGCGGGGGGGGCCGGGGAGCTGTTTTTT. Protein: CASSRSAGGAGELFF.

This chain links TRBV11-3 with TRBJ1-1; D is undetermined. CDR1 is SGHNT and CDR2 is YENEEA in the germline V gene. Trimming shortened V by 1 base and J by 0 bases, and 3 bases separated the two germline ends. This CDR3 has 13 amino acids. CDR3 region: CASSLGVNTEAFF. Written as DNA, the CDR3 is TGTGCCAGCAGCTTAGGAGTGAACACTGAAGCTTTCTTT. The variable domain in full, completed from reference TRBV11-3 and TRBJ1-1, reads EAGVVQSPRYKIIEKKQPVAFWCNPISGHNTLYWYLQNLGQGPELLIRYENEEAVDDSQLPKDRFSAERLKGVDSTLKIQPAELGDSAVYLCASSLGVNTEAFFGQGTRLTVV.

The chain couples TRBV9 to TRBJ1-2, with TRBD1 identical over 10 bases. From germline, CDR1 is SGDLS and CDR2 YYNGEE. The CDR3 extends over 15 amino acids. Trimming took 7 bases from V and 2 from J; bases not matched to a gene: 8. Here the CDR3 DNA reads TGTGCCAGCGTCCGGGACAGGGGATTCAACTATGGCTACACCTTC. Amino acid sequence: CASVRDRGFNYGYTF.

V and J are TRBV4-1 and TRBJ2-5; possibly TRBD1 for D (6 bases). Germline values: CDR1 MGHRA, CDR2 YSYEKL. Trimming cost V 8 bases and J 1 base, with 11 bases left between them. The CDR3 spans 13 residues. Here the CDR3 reads CASSDRLQETQYF. The CDR3, as DNA: TGCGCCAGCTCCGACAGGCTCCAAGAGACCCAGTACTTC.

The chain is built from TRBV4-2 and TRBJ2-7; D unresolved. CDR3 length equals 13 residues. CDR1 LGHNA and CDR2 YNFKEQ come from the germline V gene. Between the trimmed V and J ends, which lost 0 bases and 0 bases, there was a span of 3 bases. The CDR3 spells CASSQDSSYEQYF. The CDR3 nucleotides are TGTGCCAGCAGCCAAGATAGCTCCTACGAGCAGTACTTC.

This clone has more than one count but fewer than ten. The chain combines TRBV27 with TRBJ2-3; TRBD2 matches at 8 bases. The CDR3 contains 15 residues. Germline CDR1 is MNHEY and CDR2 is SMNVEV (reference sequence). Losses at the gene ends were 6 bases for V and 1 base for J; bases not matched to a gene: 6. For the CDR3, the DNA is TGTGCCAGCAGCCGAAGAGCGGGGGGCACAGATACGCAGTATTTT. Translation gives CASSRRAGGTDTQYF.

The chain recombines TRBV28 with TRBJ1-6, with D uncertain. V dropped 4 bases and J dropped 0 bases, with 10 bases sitting between them. Germline CDR1 is MDHEN and CDR2 is SYDVKM. This CDR3 contains 16 residues. The CDR3 protein is CASSSSWSSYNSPLHF. In DNA form, the CDR3 reads TGTGCCAGCAGTTCCTCCTGGTCCTCCTATAATTCACCCCTCCACTTT.

The gene calls are TRBV28 and TRBJ1-5; the D is unclear. Trimming pared 4 bases from V and 5 bases from J, leaving 9 bases between. The V gene's germline CDR1 is MDHEN and CDR2 SYDVKM. CDR3 length: 13 amino acids. Here the CDR3 DNA reads TGTGCCAGCAGTTGGGGTTACGATCAGCCCCAGCATTTT. It encodes CASSWGYDQPQHF.

This clone was found once. The CDR3 sequence: CASSQDQGVYQPQHF. The CDR3 DNA follows: TGCGCCAGCAGCCAAGATCAGGGGGTATATCAGCCCCAGCATTTT. V is TRBV4-3 and J is TRBJ1-5; TRBD1 aligns across 7 bases. Looked up from germline, CDR1 is LGHNA and CDR2 is YSLEER. With V trimmed by 0 bases and J by 5 bases, 4 bases remained unmatched. The CDR3 spans 15 residues.

In DNA form, the CDR3 reads TGTGCCAGCAGCGCGCGGGGGGGCCGAGATGAGCAGTTCTTC. Encoded protein: CASSARGGRDEQFF. The chain recombines TRBV7-2 with TRBJ2-1; the match to TRBD2 covers 9 bases. V lost 5 bases to trimming and J lost 8 bases; unmatched junction nucleotides: 7. Per the germline V gene, CDR1 is SGHTA and CDR2 is FQGNSA. This CDR3 has 14 residues.

V usage is TRBV4-3 and J usage is TRBJ1-6, with 11 bases aligning to TRBD1. Per germline, CDR1 LGHNA and CDR2 YSLEER. The length of the CDR3 is 19 residues. The trim removed 1 base at V and 4 bases at J, leaving 9 bases unmatched. The CDR3 bases are TGCGCCAGCAGCCAAGGGACAGGGGGCTCTAACCCTTATAATTCACCCCTCCACTTT. Amino acid sequence: CASSQGTGGSNPYNSPLHF.

This rearrangement joins TRBV10-3 to TRBJ2-1; the match to TRBD1 covers 11 bases. Germline V gives CDR1 ENHRY, CDR2 SYGVKD. V lost 8 bases to trimming and J lost 4 bases; unmatched junction nucleotides: 10. This CDR3 comprises 16 residues. CDR3 coding DNA: TGTGCCATCGATTCTTCCGGGACAGGGGGTTACAATGAGCAGTTCTTC. As protein: CAIDSSGTGGYNEQFF.

This clone counts as medium-sized (0.01 to 0.1%). This chain links TRBV19 with TRBJ1-4; 8 bases are shared with TRBD1. The germline V gene has CDR1 LNHDA and CDR2 SQIVND (reference sequence). This CDR3 is built from 14 residues. Losses at the gene ends were 7 bases for V and 5 bases for J; bases not matched to a gene: 6. CDR3 loop: CASTPQGGNEKLFF. Here the CDR3 DNA reads TGTGCCAGTACCCCACAGGGGGGAAATGAAAAACTGTTTTTT.

The CDR3 loop is CASSYVAGGVDTQYF. The CDR3 nucleotides are TGCGCCAGCAGCTATGTAGCGGGGGGGGTGGATACGCAGTATTTT. V is TRBV4-3 and J is TRBJ2-3; 11 positions agree with TRBD2. This CDR3 has 15 residues. Trimming at V came to 5 bases and at J to 6 bases, leaving 7 bases not matched to a gene. Germline-derived CDR1 and CDR2 are LGHNA and YSLEER.

V gene TRBV29-1 combines with J gene TRBJ2-3; 10 bases fit TRBD2. Losses at the gene ends were 2 bases for V and 6 bases for J; bases not matched to a gene: 14. The germline gives CDR1 SQVTM, CDR2 ANQGSEA. This CDR3 region has 17 residues. CDR3 sequence: CSVESRFGSGGVDTQYF. The CDR3 DNA reads as TGCAGCGTTGAATCCAGGTTCGGGAGCGGGGGGGTCGATACGCAGTATTTT.

The chain has TRBV5-4 and TRBJ2-3; 7 bases are shared with TRBD2. Germline CDR1 reads SGHNT; CDR2 reads YYREEE (reference sequence). This CDR3 contains 16 residues. The junction had 6 bases not matched to a gene; V was cut back by 0 bases and J by 2 bases. CDR3 DNA: TGTGCCAGCAGCTTGGTGCGGGGAGGGATCACAGATACGCAGTATTTT. Amino acid sequence: CASSLVRGGITDTQYF.

As DNA, the CDR3 is TGTGCCAGCAGCTTGCGGGGGACTGAAGCTTTCTTT. Translating gives CASSLRGTEAFF. V and J are TRBV5-8 and TRBJ1-1; the D gene is possibly TRBD1 (5 bases). This CDR3 has 12 residues. Germline lookup yields CDR1 SGHTS and CDR2 YDEGEE. Trimming removed 1 base from V and 5 bases from J, with 6 bases in between.

V is TRBV13 and J is TRBJ1-1; D call uncertain. V shed 6 bases and J shed 0 bases, with 14 bases lying between them. Germline CDR1 PRHDT, CDR2 FYEKMQ (reference sequence). The CDR3 is 15 residues long. The CDR3 region has the DNA TGTGCCAGCAGTCCCGAGAGGGTTATGAACACTGAAGCTTTCTTT. Translating gives CASSPERVMNTEAFF.

The chain employs TRBV29-1 and TRBJ1-5, with 8 bases lining up with TRBD1. The CDR3 runs 17 residues. Germline CDR1 and CDR2: SQVTM and ANQGSEA. With V trimmed by 6 bases and J by 1 base, 14 bases remained unmatched. The CDR3 bases are TGCAGCGTGAGGACGCGGACAGGGATGGTAAGCAATCAGCCCCAGCATTTT. It is translated as CSVRTRTGMVSNQPQHF. Full variable domain (outside the CDR3, taken from reference TRBV29-1 and TRBJ1-5): SAVISQKPSRDICQRGTSLTIQCQVDSQVTMMFWYRQQPGQSLTLIATANQGSEATYESGFVIDKFPISRPNLTFSTLTVSNMSPEDSSIYLCSVRTRTGMVSNQPQHFGDGTRLSIL.

The chain employs TRBV19 and TRBJ2-7; D perhaps matches TRBD1 (6 bases). The CDR3 length is 12 residues. Germline CDR1 is LNHDA and CDR2 is SQIVND (reference sequence). Trimming shortened V by 3 bases and J by 7 bases, and 10 bases separated the two germline ends. CDR3 in DNA: TGTGCCAGTAGTATGACAGGCCAGGAGCAGTACTTC. It encodes CASSMTGQEQYF.

The table lists this clone with a few counts. V usage is TRBV9 and J usage is TRBJ2-3; 9 positions match TRBD2. With 5 bases clipped from V and 3 bases from J, the junction kept 1 base outside the gene matches. Germline-derived CDR1 and CDR2 are SGDLS and YYNGEE. CDR3 length: 13 amino acids. CDR3 nucleotide sequence: TGTGCCAGCAGTACTAGCGGGACAGATACGCAGTATTTT. Protein product: CASSTSGTDTQYF.

This chain uses TRBV5-5 with TRBJ2-5, with D possibly TRBD1 on 6 matching bases. CDR1 and CDR2 (germline): SGHKS, YYEKEE (reference sequence). The CDR3 is made up of 16 amino acids. Trimming took off 3 bases at V and 3 bases at J, with 18 bases between the two ends. CDR3 nucleotides: TGTGCCAGCAGCTCGACGACAAGCGACAGGAAAGAGACCCAGTACTTC. It specifies CASSSTTSDRKETQYF.

In this sample, this clone turned up a few times. The V call is TRBV28, the J call TRBJ2-7, with 7 bases lining up with TRBD1. Germline V gives CDR1 MDHEN, CDR2 SYDVKM. The CDR3 extends over 15 amino acids. Losses at the gene ends were 5 bases for V and 2 bases for J; bases not matched to a gene: 9. The CDR3 spells CASSPETGITYEQYV. CDR3 nucleotides: TGTGCCAGCAGTCCAGAGACAGGGATTACCTACGAGCAGTACGTC.

The J gene is TRBJ1-1, the V gene TRBV27, with D unresolved. Germline CDR1 and CDR2: MNHEY and SMNVEV (reference sequence). The germline V and J ends were trimmed by 5 bases and 1 base, with 11 bases remaining between them. This CDR3 is 14 amino acids long. CDR3 in amino acids: CASSPQVGNTEAFF. The CDR3 DNA reads as TGTGCCAGCAGTCCCCAGGTGGGGAACACTGAAGCTTTCTTT.

The chain employs TRBV9 and TRBJ2-3, with a tentative D call TRBD1 (6 bases). V dropped 0 bases and J dropped 9 bases, with 8 bases sitting between them. Germline values: CDR1 SGDLS, CDR2 YYNGEE. The length of the CDR3 is 12 residues. CDR3 residues: CASSVGRGTQYF. CDR3 in DNA: TGTGCCAGCAGCGTAGGCAGGGGCACGCAGTATTTT.

V gene TRBV10-2 combines with J gene TRBJ2-7; D gene ambiguous. V was shortened by 4 bases and J by 2 bases, with 9 bases between the two germline ends. This CDR3 has 13 residues. CDR1 and CDR2 (germline): WSHSY, SAAADI. The CDR3 bases are TGCGCCAGCAGTGGTTACCGCACCTACGAGCAGTACGTC. Amino acids: CASSGYRTYEQYV.

The CDR3 bases are TGTGCCAGCAGCTTGGCCGCAGTTGGTAATTCACCCCTCCACTTT. This translates into CASSLAAVGNSPLHF. The chain employs TRBV5-4 and TRBJ1-6; unclear D gene. The germline V and J ends were trimmed by 0 bases and 6 bases, with 10 bases remaining between them. Germline lookup yields CDR1 SGHNT and CDR2 YYREEE (reference sequence). This CDR3 has 15 residues.

The chain links TRBV28 to TRBJ1-5, with 8 bases that match TRBD1. V gave up 3 bases and J gave up 3 bases; unmatched junction bases: 4. Looked up from germline, CDR1 is MDHEN and CDR2 is SYDVKM. This CDR3 has 15 amino acids. The CDR3 reads CASSFVQGANQPQHF. In nucleotides, the CDR3 is TGTGCCAGCAGTTTTGTCCAGGGGGCCAATCAGCCCCAGCATTTT.

This sequence joins TRBV9 and TRBJ2-3, with 12 bases that match TRBD2. Germline V gene data show CDR1 as SGDLS and CDR2 as YYNGEE. V was clipped by 4 bases and J by 1 base; unmatched bases: 13. This CDR3 is built from 19 residues. CDR3 nucleotide sequence: TGTGCCAGCAGCTCCCCGAGGCTAGCGGGGGGGCCTGGCACAGATACGCAGTATTTT. Encoded protein: CASSSPRLAGGPGTDTQYF.

The CDR3 region is CASRKGGEAETQYF. In DNA form, the CDR3 reads TGTGCCAGCAGAAAGGGAGGGGAGGCAGAGACCCAGTACTTC. The J gene is TRBJ2-5, the V gene TRBV7-6, with 7 positions matching TRBD2. The CDR3 is 14 amino acids. Germline CDR1 is SGHVS and CDR2 is FNYEAQ. After removal of 6 bases from V and 4 bases from J, the junction contained 8 bases not matched to a gene.